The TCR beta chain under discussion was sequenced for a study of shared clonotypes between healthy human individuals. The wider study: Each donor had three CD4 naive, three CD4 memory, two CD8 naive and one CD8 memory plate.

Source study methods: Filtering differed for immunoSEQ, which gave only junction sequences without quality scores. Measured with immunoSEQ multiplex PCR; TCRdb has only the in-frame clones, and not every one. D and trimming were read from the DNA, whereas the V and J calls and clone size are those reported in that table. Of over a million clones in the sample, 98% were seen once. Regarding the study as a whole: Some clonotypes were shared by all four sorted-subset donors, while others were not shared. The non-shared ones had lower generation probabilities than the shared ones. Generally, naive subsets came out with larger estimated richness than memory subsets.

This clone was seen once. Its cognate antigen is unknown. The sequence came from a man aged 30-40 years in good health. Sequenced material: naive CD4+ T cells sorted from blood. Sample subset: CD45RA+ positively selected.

The CDR3 nucleotides are TGTGCCAGCAGTGCGCGGGCCCGTGGCGGGGGCGAGCAGTACTTC. It codes for CASSARARGGGEQYF. The chain is built from TRBV2 and TRBJ2-7; the match to TRBD2 covers 7 bases. The CDR3 is 15 amino acids. Germline trimming cut 4 bases from V and 6 bases from J; bases unmatched to any gene: 12. Per the germline V gene, CDR1 is SNHLY and CDR2 is FYNNEI.